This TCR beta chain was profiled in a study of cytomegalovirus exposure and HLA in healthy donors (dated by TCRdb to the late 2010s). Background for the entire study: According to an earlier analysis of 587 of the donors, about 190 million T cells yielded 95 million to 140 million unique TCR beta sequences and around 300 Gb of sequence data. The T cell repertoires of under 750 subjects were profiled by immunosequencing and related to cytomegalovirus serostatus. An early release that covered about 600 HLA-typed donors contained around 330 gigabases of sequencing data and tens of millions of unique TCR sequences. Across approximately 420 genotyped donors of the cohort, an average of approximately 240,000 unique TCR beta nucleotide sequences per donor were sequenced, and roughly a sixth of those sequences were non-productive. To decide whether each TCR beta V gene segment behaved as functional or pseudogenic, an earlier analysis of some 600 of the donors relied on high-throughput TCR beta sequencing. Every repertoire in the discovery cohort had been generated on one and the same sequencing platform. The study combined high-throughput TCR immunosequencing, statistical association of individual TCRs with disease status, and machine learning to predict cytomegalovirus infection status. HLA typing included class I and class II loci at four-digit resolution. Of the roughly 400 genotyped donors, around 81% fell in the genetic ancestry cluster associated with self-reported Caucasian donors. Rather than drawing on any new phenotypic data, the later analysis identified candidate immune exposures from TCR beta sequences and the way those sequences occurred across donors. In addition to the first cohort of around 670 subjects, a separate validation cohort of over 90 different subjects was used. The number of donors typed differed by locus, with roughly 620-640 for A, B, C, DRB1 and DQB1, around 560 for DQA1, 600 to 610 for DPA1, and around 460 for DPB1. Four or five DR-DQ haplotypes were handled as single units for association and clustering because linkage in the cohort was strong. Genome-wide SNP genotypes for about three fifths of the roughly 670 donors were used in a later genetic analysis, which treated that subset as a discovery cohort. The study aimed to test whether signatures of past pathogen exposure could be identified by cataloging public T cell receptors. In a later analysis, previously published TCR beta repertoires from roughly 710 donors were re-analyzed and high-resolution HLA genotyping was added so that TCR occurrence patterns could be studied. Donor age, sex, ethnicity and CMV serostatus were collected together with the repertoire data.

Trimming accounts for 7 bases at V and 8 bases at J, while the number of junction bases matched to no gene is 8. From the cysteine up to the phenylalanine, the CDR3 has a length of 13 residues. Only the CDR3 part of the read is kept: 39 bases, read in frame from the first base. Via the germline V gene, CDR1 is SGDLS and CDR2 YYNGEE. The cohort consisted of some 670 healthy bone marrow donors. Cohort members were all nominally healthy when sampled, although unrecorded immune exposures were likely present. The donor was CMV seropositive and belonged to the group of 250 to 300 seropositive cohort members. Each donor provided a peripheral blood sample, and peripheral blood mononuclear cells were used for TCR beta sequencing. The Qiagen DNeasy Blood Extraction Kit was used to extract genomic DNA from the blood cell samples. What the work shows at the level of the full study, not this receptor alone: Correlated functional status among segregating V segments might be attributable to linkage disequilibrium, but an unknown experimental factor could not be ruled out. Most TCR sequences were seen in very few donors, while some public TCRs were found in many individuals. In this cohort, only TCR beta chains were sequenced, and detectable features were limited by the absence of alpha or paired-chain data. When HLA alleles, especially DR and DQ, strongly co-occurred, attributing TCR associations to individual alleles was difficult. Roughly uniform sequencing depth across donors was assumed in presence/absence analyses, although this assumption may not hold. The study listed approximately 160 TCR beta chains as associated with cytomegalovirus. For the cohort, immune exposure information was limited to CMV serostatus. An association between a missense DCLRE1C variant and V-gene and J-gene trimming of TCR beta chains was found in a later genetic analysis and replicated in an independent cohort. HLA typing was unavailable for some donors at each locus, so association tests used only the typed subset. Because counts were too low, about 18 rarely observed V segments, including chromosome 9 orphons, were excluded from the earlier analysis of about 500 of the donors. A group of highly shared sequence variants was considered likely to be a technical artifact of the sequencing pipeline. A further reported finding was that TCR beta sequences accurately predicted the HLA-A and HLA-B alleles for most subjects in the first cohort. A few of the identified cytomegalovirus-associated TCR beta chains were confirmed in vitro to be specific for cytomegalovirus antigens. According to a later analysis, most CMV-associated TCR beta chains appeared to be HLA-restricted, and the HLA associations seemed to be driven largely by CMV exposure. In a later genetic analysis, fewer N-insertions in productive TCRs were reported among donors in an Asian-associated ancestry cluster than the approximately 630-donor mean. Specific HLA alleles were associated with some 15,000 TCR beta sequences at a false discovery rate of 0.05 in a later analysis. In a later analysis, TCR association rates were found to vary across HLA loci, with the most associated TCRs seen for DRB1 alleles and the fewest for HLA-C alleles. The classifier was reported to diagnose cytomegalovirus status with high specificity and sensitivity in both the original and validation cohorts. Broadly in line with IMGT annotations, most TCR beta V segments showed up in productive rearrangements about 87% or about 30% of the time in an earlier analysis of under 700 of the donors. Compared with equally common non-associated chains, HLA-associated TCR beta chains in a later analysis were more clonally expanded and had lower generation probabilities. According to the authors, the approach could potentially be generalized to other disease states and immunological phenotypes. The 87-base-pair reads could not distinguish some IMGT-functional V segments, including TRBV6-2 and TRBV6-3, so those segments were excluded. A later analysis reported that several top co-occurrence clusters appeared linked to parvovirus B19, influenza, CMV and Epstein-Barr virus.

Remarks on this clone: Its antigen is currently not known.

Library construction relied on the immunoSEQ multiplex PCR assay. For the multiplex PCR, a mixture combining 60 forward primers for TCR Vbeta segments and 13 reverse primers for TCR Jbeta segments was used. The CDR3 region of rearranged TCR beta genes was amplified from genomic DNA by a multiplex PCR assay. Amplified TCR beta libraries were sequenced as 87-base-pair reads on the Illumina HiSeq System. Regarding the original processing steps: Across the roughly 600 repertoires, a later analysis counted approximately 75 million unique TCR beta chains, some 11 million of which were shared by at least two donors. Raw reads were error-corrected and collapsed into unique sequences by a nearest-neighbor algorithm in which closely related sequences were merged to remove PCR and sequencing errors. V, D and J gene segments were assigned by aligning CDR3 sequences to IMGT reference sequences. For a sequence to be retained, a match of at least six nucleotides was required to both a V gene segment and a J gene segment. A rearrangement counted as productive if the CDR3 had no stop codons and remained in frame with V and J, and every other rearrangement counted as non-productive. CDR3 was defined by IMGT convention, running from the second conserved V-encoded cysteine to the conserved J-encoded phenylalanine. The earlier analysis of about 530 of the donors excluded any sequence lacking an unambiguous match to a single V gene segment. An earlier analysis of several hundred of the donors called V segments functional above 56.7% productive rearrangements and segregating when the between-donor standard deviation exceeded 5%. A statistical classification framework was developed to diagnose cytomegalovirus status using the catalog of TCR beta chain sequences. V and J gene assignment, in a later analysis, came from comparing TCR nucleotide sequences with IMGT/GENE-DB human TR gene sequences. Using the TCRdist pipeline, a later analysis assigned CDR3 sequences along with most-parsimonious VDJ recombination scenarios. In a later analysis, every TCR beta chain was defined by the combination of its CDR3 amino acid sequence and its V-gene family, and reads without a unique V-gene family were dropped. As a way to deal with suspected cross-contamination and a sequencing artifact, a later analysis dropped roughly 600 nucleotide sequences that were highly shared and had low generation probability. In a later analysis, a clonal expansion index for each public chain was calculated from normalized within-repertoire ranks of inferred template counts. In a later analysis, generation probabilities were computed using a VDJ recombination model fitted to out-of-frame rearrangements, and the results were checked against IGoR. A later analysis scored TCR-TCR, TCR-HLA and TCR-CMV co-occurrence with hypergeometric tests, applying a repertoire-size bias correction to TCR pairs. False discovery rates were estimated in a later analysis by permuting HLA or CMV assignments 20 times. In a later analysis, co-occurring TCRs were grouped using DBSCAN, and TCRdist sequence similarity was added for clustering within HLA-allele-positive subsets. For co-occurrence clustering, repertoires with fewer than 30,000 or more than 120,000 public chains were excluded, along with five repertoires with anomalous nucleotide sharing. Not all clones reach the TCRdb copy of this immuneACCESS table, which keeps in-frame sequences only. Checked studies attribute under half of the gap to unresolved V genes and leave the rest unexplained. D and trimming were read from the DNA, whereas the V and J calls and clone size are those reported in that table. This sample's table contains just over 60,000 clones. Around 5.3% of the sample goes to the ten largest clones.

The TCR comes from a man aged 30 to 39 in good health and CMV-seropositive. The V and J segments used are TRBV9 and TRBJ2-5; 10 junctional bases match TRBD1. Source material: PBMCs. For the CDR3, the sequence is CASGGTGVETQYF. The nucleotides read TGTGCCAGCGGCGGGACAGGGGTAGAAACCCAGTACTTC.